Shown below are 16 T cell receptor beta chains from a single sample sequenced in a study of T cell changes during pregnancy in multiple sclerosis. The assay was immunoSEQ multiplex PCR, and TCRdb's table has in-frame clones only and misses some. Among nearly 110,000 clones listed, about 90% were seen once. The material sequenced was peripheral blood, taken before pregnancy. The source of these receptors is a female donor with multiple sclerosis, enrolled in a pregnancy study.

This clone was observed a single time. The chain employs TRBV19 and TRBJ1-6, with D possibly TRBD1 on 6 matching bases. CDR1 LNHDA and CDR2 SQIVND come from the germline V gene (reference sequence). CDR3 length: 16 amino acids. Trimming removed 3 bases at V and 8 bases at J, with 17 bases between. The CDR3 bases are TGTGCCAGTAGTATGGTGTGGCAGGGGACCTATTCACCCCTCCACTTT. It codes for CASSMVWQGTYSPLHF.

V and J are TRBV28 and TRBJ2-1; D gene ambiguous. Trimming removed 3 bases from V and 8 bases from J, with 11 bases in between. The CDR3 is 13 residues long. Germline assignment: CDR1 MDHEN and CDR2 SYDVKM. Here the CDR3 reads CASSFASRDEQFF. The CDR3 coding sequence is TGTGCCAGCAGTTTCGCCTCCCGCGATGAGCAGTTCTTC.

Only one count was recorded for this clone. The DNA of the CDR3 is TGTGCCATCAGTTCCTCTAACTGGTCCGCCTACGAGCAGTACTTC. Its translation is CAISSSNWSAYEQYF. J is TRBJ2-7 and V is TRBV10-3; D not certain. Germline V gives CDR1 ENHRY, CDR2 SYGVKD. This CDR3 has 15 residues. V was shortened by 5 bases and J by 2 bases, with 16 bases between the two germline ends.

This clone was observed once. This chain connects TRBV7-2 to TRBJ2-2; tentatively, D is TRBD2 (7 bases). The germline V gene encodes CDR1 SGHTA and CDR2 FQGNSA. The CDR3 runs 15 residues. Trimming left V 1 base short and J 13 bases short, with 19 bases between. DNA for the CDR3: TGTGCCAGCAGCTTAGTCGCGGGGGCGAGGGTGGGGCTGTTTTTT. Encoded protein: CASSLVAGARVGLFF.

The chain uses TRBV5-1 and TRBJ1-1; D unresolved. The CDR3 is 13 residues long. With 1 base removed from V and 6 bases from J, the gap between germline ends came to 10 bases. CDR1 is SGHRS, CDR2 YFSETQ, per germline. In nucleotides, the CDR3 is TGCGCCAGCAGCTTGTTTTCTCAGGCTGAAGCTTTCTTT. This gives the protein CASSLFSQAEAFF.

This clone is a singleton in its sample. V and J are TRBV27 and TRBJ1-4, with 7 bases identical to TRBD1. CDR1 is MNHEY, CDR2 SMNVEV, per germline (reference sequence). The CDR3 has 19 residues. Losses at the gene ends were 3 bases for V and 3 bases for J; bases not matched to a gene: 16. CDR3 residues: CASSLFPPRGRRSNEKLFF. The CDR3 nucleotides are TGTGCCAGCAGTTTGTTTCCCCCGAGGGGGCGCAGGTCTAATGAAAAACTGTTTTTT. Full variable domain (rest looked up from reference TRBV27 and TRBJ1-4): EAQVTQNPRYLITVTGKKLTVTCSQNMNHEYMSWYRQDPGLGLRQIYYSMNVEVTDKGDVPEGYKVSRKEKRNFPLILESPSPNQTSLYFCASSLFPPRGRRSNEKLFFGSGTQLSVL.

This rearrangement joins TRBV7-2 to TRBJ2-3; 11 positions agree with TRBD2. J lost 0 bases, V lost 4 bases, and 6 bases had no gene match. Germline assignment: CDR1 SGHTA and CDR2 FQGNSA. The CDR3 contains 17 residues. Here the CDR3 DNA reads TGTGCCAGCAGCTCGGGGACTAGCGGAGCCAGCACAGATACGCAGTATTTT. Protein product: CASSSGTSGASTDTQYF.

V usage is TRBV7-9 and J usage is TRBJ1-1, with 7 positions matching TRBD1. Germline lookup yields CDR1 SEHNR and CDR2 FQNEAQ (reference sequence). CDR3 length: 19 amino acids. V lost 4 bases and J lost 1; bases outside the gene matches: 18. The CDR3 DNA is TGTGCCAGCAGCTCACCTAGCGACAGGGCAGGGTTATGGAACACTGAAGCTTTCTTT. Translating gives CASSSPSDRAGLWNTEAFF.

The V gene is TRBV4-1, the J gene TRBJ2-3, with 8 bases that match TRBD1. CDR1 MGHRA and CDR2 YSYEKL come from the germline V gene. Trimming took 0 bases from V and 6 from J; bases not matched to a gene: 11. CDR3 size: 17 residues. CDR3 in amino acids: CASSQENRGALLDTQYF. In DNA form, the CDR3 reads TGCGCCAGCAGCCAAGAAAACAGGGGGGCCTTACTGGATACGCAGTATTTT.

This clone was seen only once. The J gene is TRBJ2-1, the V gene TRBV5-1; D is unresolved. CDR3 size: 11 residues. Germline CDR1 and CDR2: SGHRS and YFSETQ. Trimming shortened V by 4 bases and J by 10 bases, and 9 bases separated the two germline ends. The CDR3 nucleotides read TGCGCCAGCAGCCAGGCCAACGAGCAGTTCTTC. Its translation is CASSQANEQFF.

The chain joins TRBV15 to TRBJ1-3, with 8 bases that match TRBD1. The CDR3 runs to 16 residues. Germline CDR1 reads LNHNV; CDR2 reads YYDKDF (reference sequence). Trimming cost V 5 bases and J 3 bases; bases outside gene matches: 9. The DNA for the CDR3 is TGTGCCACCAGCCTATCGACAGGGGAAGGTGGAAACACCATATATTTT. Protein: CATSLSTGEGGNTIYF.

This chain connects TRBV6-5 to TRBJ2-5; 7 nucleotides agree with TRBD1. V shed 5 bases, J shed 5 bases, and the junction held 8 bases outside the gene matches. Germline assignment: CDR1 MNHEY and CDR2 SVGAGI. This CDR3 has 14 amino acids. CDR3 in DNA: TGTGCCAGCAGTAAACGACAGGGCTGGGAGACCCAGTACTTC. Translated, it gives CASSKRQGWETQYF.

The chain recombines TRBV11-2 with TRBJ2-3, with TRBD2 as a possible D gene (6 bases). This CDR3 comprises 15 residues. V shed 0 bases and J shed 3 bases, with 10 bases lying between them. Germline-derived CDR1 and CDR2 are SGHAT and FQNNGV. The CDR3 DNA reads as TGTGCCAGCAGCTTAGATGTGGGGACTACAGATACGCAGTATTTT. Protein: CASSLDVGTTDTQYF.

This chain joins TRBV4-1 and TRBJ2-5; weak D call: TRBD2 (5 bases). Germline V gene lookup returns CDR1 MGHRA and CDR2 YSYEKL. This CDR3 spans 15 amino acids. Trimming pared 3 bases from V and 0 bases from J, leaving 11 bases between. The CDR3 loop reads CASSQGFSDQETQYF. In DNA form, the CDR3 reads TGCGCCAGCAGCCAGGGATTTAGCGACCAAGAGACCCAGTACTTC.

This clone has only a few counts. The chain combines TRBV7-6 with TRBJ2-7; TRBD1 agrees at 7 bases. V shed 0 bases and J 3 bases; nucleotides not matched to a gene: 2. This CDR3 is built from 14 residues. From germline, CDR1 is SGHVS and CDR2 FNYEAQ. This chain's CDR3 is CASSLAGQHYEQYF. CDR3 DNA: TGTGCCAGCAGCTTAGCGGGACAGCACTACGAGCAGTACTTC. The whole variable domain, filled in from reference TRBV7-6 and TRBJ2-7, reads GAGVSQSPRYKVTKRGQDVALRCDPISGHVSLYWYRQALGQGPEFLTYFNYEAQQDKSGLPNDRFSAERPEGSISTLTIQRTEQRDSAMYRCASSLAGQHYEQYFGPGTRLTVT.

This chain links TRBV29-1 with TRBJ2-7; 10 nucleotides agree with TRBD2. V lost 4 bases and J lost 3; bases outside the gene matches: 3. This CDR3 spans 13 amino acids. From germline, CDR1 is SQVTM and CDR2 ANQGSEA. CDR3 region: CSVVTSGVYEQYF. CDR3 in DNA: TGCAGCGTTGTAACTAGCGGGGTCTACGAGCAGTACTTC.